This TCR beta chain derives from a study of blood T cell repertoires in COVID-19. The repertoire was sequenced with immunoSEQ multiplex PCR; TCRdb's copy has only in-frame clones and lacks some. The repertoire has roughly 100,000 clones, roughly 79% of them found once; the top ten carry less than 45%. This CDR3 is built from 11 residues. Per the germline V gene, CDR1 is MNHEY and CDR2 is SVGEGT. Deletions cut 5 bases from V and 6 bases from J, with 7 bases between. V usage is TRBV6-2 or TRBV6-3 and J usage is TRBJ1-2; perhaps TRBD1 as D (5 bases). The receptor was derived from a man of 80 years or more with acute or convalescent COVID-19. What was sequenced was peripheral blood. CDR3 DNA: TGTGCCAGCAGTCCAGGGAATGGCTACACCTTC. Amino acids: CASSPGNGYTF.